The T cell receptor (beta chain) described here comes from a study of breast tumors, draining lymph nodes, adjacent tissues. Breast cancer patients provided tissue from their axillary draining lymph nodes. MiXCR, run by TCRdb on the multiplex PCR reads, gives a single entry per CDR3 protein. Of 150,000 to 200,000 distinct CDR3 sequences listed, about 33% are singletons. Comments on this clonotype: The antigen is undetermined.

CDR1 DFQATT and CDR2 SNEGSKA come from the germline V gene (reference sequence). Trimming left V 5 bases short and J 4 bases short, with 20 bases between. This CDR3 has 15 residues. Findings and limits, study-wide: Tumors had less TCR diversity than lymph nodes, more than nontumor tissue.

The J gene is TRBJ1-2, the V gene TRBV20-1; D is undetermined. The sample comprised axillary lymph node tissue. This TCR came from a female donor with breast cancer. Some clones in this sample may be carry-over from other donors' samples. This CDR3 is CSAGPLEQPTYGYTF. CDR3 DNA: TGCAGTGCTGGACCTCTAGAACAGCCTACCTATGGCTACACCTTC.